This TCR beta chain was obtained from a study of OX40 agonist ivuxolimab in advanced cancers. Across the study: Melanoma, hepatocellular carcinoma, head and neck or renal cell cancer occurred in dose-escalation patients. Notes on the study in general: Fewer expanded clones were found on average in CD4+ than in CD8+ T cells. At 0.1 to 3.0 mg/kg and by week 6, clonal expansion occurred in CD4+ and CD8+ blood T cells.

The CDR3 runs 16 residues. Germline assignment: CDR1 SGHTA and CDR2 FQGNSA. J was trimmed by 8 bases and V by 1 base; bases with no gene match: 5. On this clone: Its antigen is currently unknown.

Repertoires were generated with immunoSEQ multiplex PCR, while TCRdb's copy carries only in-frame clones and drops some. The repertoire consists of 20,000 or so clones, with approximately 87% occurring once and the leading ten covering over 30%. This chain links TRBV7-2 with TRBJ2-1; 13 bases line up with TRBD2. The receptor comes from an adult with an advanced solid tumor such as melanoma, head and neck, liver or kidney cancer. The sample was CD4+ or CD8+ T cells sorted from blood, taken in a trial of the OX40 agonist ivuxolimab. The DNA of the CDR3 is TGTGCCAGCAGCTTAGGGGTGGGACTAGCGGGACATGAGCAGTTCTTC. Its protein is CASSLGVGLAGHEQFF.